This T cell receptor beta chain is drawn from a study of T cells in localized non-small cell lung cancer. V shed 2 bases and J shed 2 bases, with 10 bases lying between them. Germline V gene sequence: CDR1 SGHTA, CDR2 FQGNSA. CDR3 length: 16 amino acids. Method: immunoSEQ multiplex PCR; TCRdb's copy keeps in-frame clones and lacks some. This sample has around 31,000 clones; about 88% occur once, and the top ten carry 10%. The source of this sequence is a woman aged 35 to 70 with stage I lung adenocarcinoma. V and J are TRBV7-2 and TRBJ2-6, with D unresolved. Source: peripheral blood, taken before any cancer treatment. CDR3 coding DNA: TGTGCCAGCAGCTTAAATTGGGTAACTGGGGCCAACGTCCTGACTTTC. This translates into CASSLNWVTGANVLTF.